This TCR beta chain was found in a study of blood T cell repertoires in COVID-19 (dated by TCRdb to the early 2020s). About the full investigation: Samples covering the acute and convalescent phases of COVID-19 were provided by collaborators in the United States, Italy and Spain. The dataset comprised deeply sampled blood TCRbeta repertoires from subjects exposed to, actively infected with, or recovered from COVID-19. The samples were drawn from the first 160 participants of the ongoing ImmuneRACE study and from over a thousand subjects provided by 6 global collaborators. The prospective study material was composed of cDNA or gDNA derived from T cells, B-cell-depleted T cells, or PBMCs. A freely available public database, intended as a resource for researchers studying the immune response to SARS-CoV-2, is where the repertoires were released. Where available, HLA class I and class II types were obtained from metadata supplied by the sample provider rather than from assay-based typing. Sample metadata almost always included a de-identified subject ID, COVID-19 status, age in years and sex.

As to this clone: There is no known antigen for this receptor. There are no base qualities to consult, and no much larger clone falls within one base.

What the study reported, not specific to this receptor: How much clinical and demographic metadata was included differed by source and by participant, and the metadata was provided uncurated.

Its CDR3 holds 14 amino acids, cysteine through phenylalanine. Only CDR3 DNA remains: 42 bases, in frame from the first base. Trimming takes 5 bases from V and 7 bases from J, and the germline ends sit 16 bases apart. CDR1 and CDR2 are read off the germline V gene (reference sequence) as SGHKS and YYEKEE. TCRbeta CDR3 regions were amplified from genomic DNA using the immunoSEQ Assay, a bias-controlled multiplex PCR. As for the original processing: The number of nucleated cells in each sample was estimated by amplification of reference gene primers within the assay. To quantify the absolute abundance of each unique TCRbeta CDR3 rearrangement, sequence reads were collapsed and filtered. For each sample, productive Simpson clonality was calculated by taking the square root of Simpson's diversity index across productive rearrangements. Entries here come from immuneACCESS through TCRdb and include only in-frame sequences with V and J called. Some clones fail to appear in such tables; in the studies checked, an unresolved V gene covers under half of the shortfall, and the cause of the remainder is unknown. From that table come the V and J calls and clone size; the DNA was used to work out D and trimming. The table for this sample lists over 200,000 clones; approximately 83% of them were counted only once. The ten largest account for roughly 30% of the sample.

Whole blood was collected in K2EDTA tubes by collaborating institutions according to the institutions' own protocols. For TCRbeta analysis, collaborator samples were shipped as frozen whole blood, as isolated PBMCs, or as DNA extracted from either sample type. Recombination connected TRBV5-5 to TRBJ2-1; the D segment could be TRBD2, given 6 matching bases. The clonotype originates from a middle-aged man with acute or convalescent COVID-19. Sequencing input: peripheral blood. For the CDR3, the sequence is CASSRFVSGNEQFF. At the DNA level, the sequence is TGTGCCAGCAGTCGGTTCGTAAGCGGGAATGAGCAGTTCTTC. The CDR3, completed at both ends by the reference TRBV5-5 and TRBJ2-1 genes, gives the full variable domain DAGVTQSPTHLIKTRGQQVTLRCSPISGHKSVSWYQQVLGQGPQFIFQYYEKEERGRGNFPDRFSARQFPNYSSELNVNALLLGDSALYLCASSRFVSGNEQFFGPGTRLTVL.